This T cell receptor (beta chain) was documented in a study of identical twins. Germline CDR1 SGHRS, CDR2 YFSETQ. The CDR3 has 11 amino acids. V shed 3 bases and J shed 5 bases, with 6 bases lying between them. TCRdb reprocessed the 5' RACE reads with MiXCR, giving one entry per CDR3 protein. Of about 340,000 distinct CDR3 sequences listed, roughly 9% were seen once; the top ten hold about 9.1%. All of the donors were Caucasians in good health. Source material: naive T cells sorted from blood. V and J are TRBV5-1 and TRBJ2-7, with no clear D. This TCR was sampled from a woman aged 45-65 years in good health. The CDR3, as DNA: TGCGCCAGCAGCTGGGGTCACGAGCAGTACTTC. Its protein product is CASSWGHEQYF.